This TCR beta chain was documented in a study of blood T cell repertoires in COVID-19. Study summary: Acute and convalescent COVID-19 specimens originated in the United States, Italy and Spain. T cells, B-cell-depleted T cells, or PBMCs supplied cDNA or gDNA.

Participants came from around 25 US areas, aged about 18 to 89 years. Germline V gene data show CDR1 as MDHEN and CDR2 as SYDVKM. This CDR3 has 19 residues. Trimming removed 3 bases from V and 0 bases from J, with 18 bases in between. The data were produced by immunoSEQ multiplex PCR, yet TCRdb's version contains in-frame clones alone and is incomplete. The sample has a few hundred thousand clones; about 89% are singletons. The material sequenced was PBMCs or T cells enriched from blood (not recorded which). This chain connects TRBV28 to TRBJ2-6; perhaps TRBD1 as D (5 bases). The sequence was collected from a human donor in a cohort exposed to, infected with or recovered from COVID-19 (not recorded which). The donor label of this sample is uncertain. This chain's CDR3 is CASSLGRDGALSGANVLTF. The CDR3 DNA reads TGTGCCAGCAGTTTGGGGCGAGACGGAGCACTCTCTGGGGCCAACGTCCTGACTTTC.